This T cell receptor (beta chain) was observed in a study of blood T cell repertoires in COVID-19. As for the study in general: COVID-19 samples collected from the United States, Italy and Spain covered acute and convalescent phases. Nucleic acid was either cDNA or gDNA, and it came from T cells, B-cell-depleted T cells, or PBMCs.

The CDR3 is made up of 15 amino acids. J gave up 0 bases and V 6 bases, and 6 bases lay outside the gene matches. CDR1 is MNHEY and CDR2 is SVGAGI in the germline V gene. In the source study's methods: Amplified reference gene primers provided the basis for estimating nucleated cell counts. The data were produced by immunoSEQ multiplex PCR, yet TCRdb's version contains in-frame clones alone and is incomplete. From that table come the V and J calls and clone size; the DNA was used to work out D and trimming. The sample carries around 97,000 clones, roughly 84% recorded once. The sequence was obtained from a human donor in a cohort sampled during active COVID-19. Material: peripheral blood. The chain is built from TRBV6-5 and TRBJ2-7; 9 bases line up with TRBD2. DNA of the CDR3: TGTGCCAGCAGCAAGGCGGGGGGGATCTCCTACGAGCAGTACTTC. Amino acid sequence: CASSKAGGISYEQYF.